These 13 T cell receptor beta chains originate from one sample sequenced in a study of blood T cell repertoires in COVID-19. Here immunoSEQ multiplex PCR was the method, and the copy in TCRdb shows in-frame clones only, minus some. Of about 190,000 clones in the sample, around 90% were seen once. Sequences were obtained from peripheral blood. The receptors derive from a man in his fifties or sixties with acute or convalescent COVID-19.

The chain has TRBV4-2 and TRBJ1-2; D gene unclear. From germline, CDR1 is LGHNA and CDR2 YNFKEQ. The CDR3 length is 14 residues. V shed 0 bases and J shed 4 bases, with 9 bases lying between them. CDR3 DNA: TGTGCCAGCAGCCAAGAATCACAGAGCTATGGCTACACCTTC. Protein: CASSQESQSYGYTF.

The chain employs TRBV6-6 and TRBJ1-2; 8 positions match TRBD1. CDR1 is MNHNY, CDR2 SVGAGI, per germline (reference sequence). J lost 2 bases, V lost 5 bases, and 4 bases had no gene match. There are 14 residues in the CDR3. CDR3 loop: CASSNDRGNYGYTF. For the CDR3, the DNA is TGTGCCAGCAGTAACGACAGGGGCAACTATGGCTACACCTTC.

In its sample, this clone was seen once. The rearrangement uses TRBV6-6 and TRBJ1-2; a weak D match, TRBD1 (6 bases). The CDR3 covers 14 residues. CDR1 MNHNY and CDR2 SVGAGI come from the germline V gene (reference sequence). Trimming removed 6 bases from V and 4 bases from J, with 15 bases in between. The chain's CDR3 is CASRTGSSGYGYTF. CDR3 in DNA: TGTGCCAGCAGAACAGGGTCTTCGGGCTATGGCTACACCTTC.

The gene calls are TRBV11-3 and TRBJ2-5, with 8 nucleotides matching TRBD2. The CDR3 is 17 residues long. CDR1 is SGHNT and CDR2 is YENEEA in the germline V gene. J lost 2 bases, V lost 7 bases, and 15 bases had no gene match. CDR3 DNA sequence: TGTGCCAGCACACTAGAAGAAGAAGCGGGGGTACAAGAGACCCAGTACTTC. Protein product: CASTLEEEAGVQETQYF.

The genes are TRBV5-6 and TRBJ2-7, with D tentatively TRBD1 (6 bases). Trimming stripped 7 bases from V and 7 bases from J, with 18 bases between. Germline loops: CDR1 SGHDT, CDR2 YYEEEE. The CDR3 covers 13 residues. The CDR3 is CASGMGRGWEQYV. CDR3 sequence (DNA): TGTGCCAGCGGGATGGGCAGGGGATGGGAGCAGTACGTC.

In the case of this clone: Other nucleotide sequences from this sample produce the same CDR3. The DNA of the CDR3 is TGCGCCAGCAGCCCCAGAGGGCCCTACGAGCAGTACTTC. Translation gives CASSPRGPYEQYF. The chain is built from TRBV5-1 and TRBJ2-7; perhaps TRBD2 as D (5 bases). Germline V gene lookup returns CDR1 SGHRS and CDR2 YFSETQ. The CDR3 sequence is 13 residues long. Trimming removed 4 bases at V and 2 bases at J, with 10 bases between.

The chain uses TRBV2 and TRBJ2-5; the match to TRBD1 covers 9 bases. The CDR3 runs to 14 residues. Germline V CDR1 and CDR2: SNHLY, FYNNEI. The ends lost 7 bases at V and 5 bases at J; junction bases unmatched: 8. The CDR3 region is CASNADRGLETQYF. DNA of the CDR3: TGTGCCAGCAACGCCGACAGGGGGTTGGAGACCCAGTACTTC.

The V gene is TRBV30, the J gene TRBJ2-2; 8 bases are a match to TRBD2. The CDR3 is 15 amino acids. Germline V gene lookup returns CDR1 GTSNPN and CDR2 SVGIG (reference sequence). Trimming cost V 1 base and J 6 bases; bases outside gene matches: 7. CDR3 region: CAWSGYGRGAGELFF. In nucleotides, the CDR3 is TGTGCCTGGAGTGGGTACGGGAGGGGGGCCGGGGAGCTGTTTTTT.

This rearrangement joins TRBV5-1 to TRBJ2-3; 10 positions agree with TRBD2. CDR3 length equals 15 residues. Germline CDR1 reads SGHRS; CDR2 reads YFSETQ. V was clipped by 3 bases and J by 3 bases; unmatched bases: 4. The CDR3: CASSYLAGETDTQYF. The CDR3 bases are TGCGCCAGCAGCTACCTAGCGGGGGAGACAGATACGCAGTATTTT.

V gene TRBV4-2 combines with J gene TRBJ1-4; D possibly corresponds to TRBD1 (6 bases). The CDR3 contains 14 residues. Trimming shortened V by 1 base and J by 5 bases, and 8 bases separated the two germline ends. Looked up from germline, CDR1 is LGHNA and CDR2 is YNFKEQ. CDR3 nucleotide sequence: TGTGCCAGCAGCCAAGGCACAGGGAATGAAAAACTGTTTTTT. Translating gives CASSQGTGNEKLFF.

This clone showed up just once. This chain joins TRBV18 and TRBJ1-3, with D maybe TRBD1 (5 bases). Trimming removed 2 bases from V and 0 bases from J, with 8 bases in between. Germline V lookup: CDR1 KGHSH, CDR2 LQKENI. The CDR3 extends over 15 amino acids. This CDR3 reads CASSPGDYSGNTIYF. The CDR3 region has the DNA TGTGCCAGCTCACCAGGGGACTACTCTGGAAACACCATATATTTT.

The chain is built from TRBV3-1 (or the pseudogene TRBV3-2) and TRBJ1-2; no reliable D call. The CDR3 length is 16 residues. V gave up 0 bases and J gave up 4 bases, with 15 bases separating them. Per germline, CDR1 LGHDT and CDR2 YNNKEL (reference sequence). The CDR3 loop reads CASSQDRSTRTYGYTF. The CDR3 DNA is TGTGCCAGCAGCCAAGATCGGTCGACTAGGACCTATGGCTACACCTTC.

Here the CDR3 reads CASSLGRGGGQETQYF. Here the CDR3 DNA reads TGTGCCAGCAGCTTGGGGAGGGGAGGTGGACAAGAGACCCAGTACTTC. J is TRBJ2-5 and V is TRBV5-6, with D tentatively TRBD2 (6 bases). CDR3 length: 16 residues. With 0 bases removed from V and 2 bases from J, the gap between germline ends came to 14 bases. CDR1 and CDR2 from the germline V gene are SGHDT and YYEEEE.